This T cell receptor beta chain was observed in a study of CDR3 diversity in severe acne. The CDR3 has 16 residues. Losses at the gene ends were 4 bases for V and 4 bases for J; bases not matched to a gene: 9. Germline CDR1 and CDR2: SGHVS and FNYEAQ. One entry per CDR3 protein, called by TCRdb with MiXCR from the PCR reads. The sample shows more than 70,000 distinct CDR3 sequences, around half of them seen only once. The sequence was collected from a male donor in good health, serving as a control. This chain links TRBV7-6 with TRBJ2-3; 9 bases fit TRBD2. Sequenced: blood. CDR3 bases: TGTGCCAGCAGCTGGGGCGGGGGGGCCAGGGCAGATACGCAGTATTTT. This gives the protein CASSWGGGARADTQYF.